These 12 T cell receptor beta chains came from one sample sequenced in a study of cytomegalovirus exposure and HLA in healthy donors. With 60 Vbeta and 13 Jbeta primers, the PCR was carried out. Only in-frame clones appear in the TCRdb table, and some are missing; sequencing was by immunoSEQ multiplex PCR. The data hold 100,000 to 150,000 clones, with roughly three fifths observed a single time. The specimen was PBMCs. The receptors come from a woman aged 40 to 50 in good health and CMV-seronegative.

V gene TRBV7-3 combines with J gene TRBJ1-1; D unresolved. V was cut by 7 bases and J by 4 bases, with 13 bases left in between. Looked up from germline, CDR1 is SGHTA and CDR2 is FQGTGA. This CDR3 comprises 13 residues. CDR3 loop: CASTLGVGTEAFF. CDR3 sequence (DNA): TGTGCCAGCACCCTCGGGGTTGGCACTGAAGCTTTCTTT.

As concerns this clone: A junction boundary mismatches the germline segment, possibly from a read error. Distinct nucleotide sequences in the sample also encode this CDR3. V usage is TRBV4-2 and J usage is TRBJ1-6; TRBD1 agrees at 11 bases. The germline V gene encodes CDR1 LGHNA and CDR2 YNFKEQ. The CDR3 loop spans 16 amino acids. Here the CDR3 DNA reads TGTGCCAGCAGCCAAGAAGGACAGGGGGCCAATTCACCTCTCCACTTT. This codes for CASSQEGQGANSPLHF.

The rearrangement links TRBV19 to TRBJ1-2; D unresolved. The V gene's germline CDR1 is LNHDA and CDR2 SQIVND (reference sequence). The germline V and J ends were trimmed by 10 bases and 6 bases, with 12 bases remaining between them. This CDR3 region has 11 residues. The CDR3 bases are TGTGCCACCCAAAGCCCGGATGGCTACACCTTC. As protein: CATQSPDGYTF.

The chain employs TRBV7-2 and TRBJ1-2; 7 bases fit TRBD1. Germline CDR1 reads SGHTA; CDR2 reads FQGNSA. CDR3 length: 16 residues. The junction had 7 bases not matched to a gene; V was cut back by 3 bases and J by 0 bases. The CDR3 reads CASSFPQGVPNYGYTF. For the CDR3, the DNA is TGTGCCAGCAGCTTCCCCCAGGGGGTACCTAACTATGGCTACACCTTC. The full variable domain, in which reference TRBV7-2 and TRBJ1-2 provide the parts outside the CDR3, is GAGVSQSPSNKVTEKGKDVELRCDPISGHTALYWYRQSLGQGLEFLIYFQGNSAPDKSGLPSDRFSAERTGGSVSTLTIQRTQQEDSAVYLCASSFPQGVPNYGYTFGSGTRLTVV.

V and J are TRBV18 and TRBJ1-3; 7 bases are a match to TRBD1. Germline V gene data show CDR1 as KGHSH and CDR2 as LQKENI. Germline trimming cut 0 bases from V and 0 bases from J; bases unmatched to any gene: 2. The CDR3 covers 16 residues. The CDR3: CASSPPGQRSGNTIYF. The CDR3, as DNA: TGTGCCAGCTCACCACCGGGACAGCGCTCTGGAAACACCATATATTTT.

The chain carries TRBV5-1 and TRBJ1-2; no clear D. With 0 bases removed from V and 4 bases from J, the gap between germline ends came to 16 bases. The CDR3 has 16 residues. Germline CDR1 is SGHRS and CDR2 is YFSETQ. CDR3 protein: CASSLGTISLTYGYTF. CDR3 sequence (DNA): TGCGCCAGCAGCTTGGGAACTATCTCGCTTACCTATGGCTACACCTTC.

The chain is built from TRBV18 and TRBJ1-1, with D maybe TRBD1 (5 bases). V lost 3 bases and J 4 bases, leaving 21 bases between the germline ends. Germline-derived CDR1 and CDR2 are KGHSH and LQKENI. CDR3 length equals 17 residues. The CDR3 DNA reads as TGTGCCAGCTCACCGGTTCCGACTTCCGGGGGTAGCACTGAAGCTTTCTTT. This codes for CASSPVPTSGGSTEAFF.

The chain is built from TRBV5-1 and TRBJ2-1; 10 nucleotides align to TRBD1. V shed 4 bases, J shed 5 bases, and the junction held 12 bases outside the gene matches. Germline V gene data show CDR1 as SGHRS and CDR2 as YFSETQ. The CDR3 runs 17 residues. The chain's CDR3 is CASSPGSDRGRNNEQFF. The CDR3 region has the DNA TGCGCCAGCAGCCCGGGGAGCGACAGGGGGCGAAACAATGAGCAGTTCTTC.

The rearrangement links TRBV10-3 to TRBJ1-5; D call uncertain. Trimming stripped 6 bases from V and 5 bases from J, with 14 bases between. The CDR3 runs 14 residues. Germline CDR1 reads ENHRY; CDR2 reads SYGVKD. For the CDR3, the DNA is TGTGCCATCAGGGGAGATCCTGCGCATCAGCCCCAGCATTTT. Residues: CAIRGDPAHQPQHF.

This clone has a single count. The chain employs TRBV10-2 and TRBJ1-1; D is possibly TRBD1 (5 bases). The germline V and J ends were trimmed by 4 bases and 3 bases, with 18 bases remaining between them. Germline values: CDR1 WSHSY, CDR2 SAAADI. The CDR3 is 16 residues long. CDR3 nucleotides: TGCGCCAGCAGTGGCCCGGGGGTCGGAGGGGACACTGAAGCTTTCTTT. Translation gives CASSGPGVGGDTEAFF.

This clone turned up a few times. The genes are TRBV5-1 and TRBJ2-1; D possibly corresponds to TRBD1 (6 bases). V lost 7 bases and J 6 bases, leaving 17 bases between the germline ends. The CDR3 length is 14 residues. CDR1 and CDR2 (germline): SGHRS, YFSETQ. Here the CDR3 DNA reads TGCGCCAGCGACCGGGGACACGGTAGCAATGAGCAGTTCTTC. Its translation is CASDRGHGSNEQFF.

The gene calls are TRBV7-8 and TRBJ1-4; no clear D gene. V was trimmed by 1 base and J by 7 bases, leaving 13 bases between them. The germline CDR1 and CDR2 sequences are SGHVS and FQNEAQ. This CDR3 region has 15 residues. The CDR3 loop reads CASSLGGANGEKLFF. The CDR3 nucleotides are TGTGCCAGCAGCTTAGGCGGCGCCAACGGTGAAAAACTGTTTTTT.